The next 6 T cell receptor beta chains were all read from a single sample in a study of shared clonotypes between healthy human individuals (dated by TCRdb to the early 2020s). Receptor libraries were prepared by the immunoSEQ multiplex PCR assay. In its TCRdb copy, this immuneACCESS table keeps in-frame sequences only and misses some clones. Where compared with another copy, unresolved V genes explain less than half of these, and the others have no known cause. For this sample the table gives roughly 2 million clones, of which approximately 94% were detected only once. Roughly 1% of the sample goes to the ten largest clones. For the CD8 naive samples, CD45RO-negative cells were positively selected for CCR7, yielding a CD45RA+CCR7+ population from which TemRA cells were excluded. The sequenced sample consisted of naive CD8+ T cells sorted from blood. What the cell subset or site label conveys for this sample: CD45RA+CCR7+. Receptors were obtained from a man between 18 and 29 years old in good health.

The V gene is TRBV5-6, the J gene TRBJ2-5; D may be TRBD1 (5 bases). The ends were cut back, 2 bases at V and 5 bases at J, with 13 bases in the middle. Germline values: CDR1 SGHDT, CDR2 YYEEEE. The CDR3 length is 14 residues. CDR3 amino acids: CASSFQGLGETQYF. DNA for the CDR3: TGTGCCAGCAGCTTTCAGGGTTTGGGGGAGACCCAGTACTTC.

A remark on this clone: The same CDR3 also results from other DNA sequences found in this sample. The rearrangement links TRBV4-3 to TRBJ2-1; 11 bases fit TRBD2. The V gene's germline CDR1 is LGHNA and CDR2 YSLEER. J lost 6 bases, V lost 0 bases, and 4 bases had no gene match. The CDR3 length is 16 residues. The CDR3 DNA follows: TGCGCCAGCAGCCAAGATCGGCTAGCGGGGGGCAATGAGCAGTTCTTC. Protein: CASSQDRLAGGNEQFF.

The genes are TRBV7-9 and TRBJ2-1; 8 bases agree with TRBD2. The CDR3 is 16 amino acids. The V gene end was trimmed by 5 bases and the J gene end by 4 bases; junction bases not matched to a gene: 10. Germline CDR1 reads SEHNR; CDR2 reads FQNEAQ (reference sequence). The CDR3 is CASSPFSGGNYNEQFF. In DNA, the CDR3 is TGTGCCAGCAGCCCCTTCTCGGGAGGGAATTACAATGAGCAGTTCTTC.

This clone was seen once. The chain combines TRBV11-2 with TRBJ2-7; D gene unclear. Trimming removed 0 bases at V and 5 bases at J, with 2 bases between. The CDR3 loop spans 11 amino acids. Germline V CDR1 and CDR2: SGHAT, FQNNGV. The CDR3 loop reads CASSLEDEQYF. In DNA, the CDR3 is TGTGCCAGCAGCTTAGAAGACGAGCAGTACTTC.

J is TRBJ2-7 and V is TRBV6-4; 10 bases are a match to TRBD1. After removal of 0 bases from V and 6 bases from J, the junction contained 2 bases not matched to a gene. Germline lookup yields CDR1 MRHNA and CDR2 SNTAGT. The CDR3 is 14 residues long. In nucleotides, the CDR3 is TGTGCCAGCAGTGACTCCGGACAGGGGGGCGAGCAGTACTTC. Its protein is CASSDSGQGGEQYF.

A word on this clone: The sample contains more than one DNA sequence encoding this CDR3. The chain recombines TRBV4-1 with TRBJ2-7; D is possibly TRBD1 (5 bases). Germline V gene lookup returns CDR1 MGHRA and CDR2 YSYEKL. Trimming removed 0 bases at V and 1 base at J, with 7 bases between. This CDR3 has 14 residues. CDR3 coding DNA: TGCGCCAGCAGCCAAGACTCAGGGTCCTACGAGCAGTACTTC. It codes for CASSQDSGSYEQYF.